This note documents a single T cell receptor (beta chain) sequence. Clones were read by immunoSEQ multiplex PCR, and TCRdb kept only the in-frame ones, dropping some. The sample includes almost 20,000 clones, approximately 90% seen only once; the top ten take 5.5% to 7.5%. The sample comes from a study of T cell changes during pregnancy in multiple sclerosis. V dropped 1 base and J dropped 3; count of bases not matched to a gene: 7. The germline V gene encodes CDR1 MNHEY and CDR2 SMNVEV (reference sequence). The CDR3 contains 17 residues. The genes are TRBV27 and TRBJ2-2, with TRBD2 matching 8 bases. The source material was CD8+ T cells from peripheral blood mononuclear cells, sampled in the third trimester of pregnancy. The receptor was derived from a female donor in good health, enrolled as a control in a pregnancy study. For the CDR3, the DNA is TGTGCCAGCAGTTTATGGAGTAGCGGGATGGACACCGGGGAGCTGTTTTTT. Amino acid sequence: CASSLWSSGMDTGELFF.